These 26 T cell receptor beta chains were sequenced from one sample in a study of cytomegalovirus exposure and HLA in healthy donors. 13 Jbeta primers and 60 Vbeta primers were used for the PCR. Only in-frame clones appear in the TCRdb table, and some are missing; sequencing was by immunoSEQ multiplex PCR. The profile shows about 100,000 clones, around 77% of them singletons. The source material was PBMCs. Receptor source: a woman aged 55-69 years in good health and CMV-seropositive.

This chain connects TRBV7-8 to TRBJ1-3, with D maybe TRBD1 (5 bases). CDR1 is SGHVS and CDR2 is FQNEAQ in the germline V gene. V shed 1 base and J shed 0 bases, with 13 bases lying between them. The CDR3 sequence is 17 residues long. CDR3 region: CASSLGEAGYSGNTIYF. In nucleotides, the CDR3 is TGTGCCAGCAGCTTAGGGGAGGCAGGGTACTCTGGAAACACCATATATTTT. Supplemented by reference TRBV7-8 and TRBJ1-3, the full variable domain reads GAGVSQSPRYKVAKRGQDVALRCDPISGHVSLFWYQQALGQGPEFLTYFQNEAQLDKSGLPSDRFFAERPEGSVSTLKIQRTQQEDSAVYLCASSLGEAGYSGNTIYFGEGSWLTVV.

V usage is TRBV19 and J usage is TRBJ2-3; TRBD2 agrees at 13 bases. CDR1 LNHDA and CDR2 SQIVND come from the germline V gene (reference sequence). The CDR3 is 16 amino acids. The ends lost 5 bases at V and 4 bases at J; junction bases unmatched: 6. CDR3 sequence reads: CASSRTSGSSSDTQYF. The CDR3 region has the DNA TGTGCCAGTAGTCGGACTAGCGGGAGCTCCTCAGATACGCAGTATTTT.

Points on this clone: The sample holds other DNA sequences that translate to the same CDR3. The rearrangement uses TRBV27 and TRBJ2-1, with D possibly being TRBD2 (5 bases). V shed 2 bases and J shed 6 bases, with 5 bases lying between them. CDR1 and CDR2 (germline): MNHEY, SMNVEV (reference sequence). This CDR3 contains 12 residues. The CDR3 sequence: CASSLGGNEQFF. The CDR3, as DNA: TGTGCCAGCAGTTTAGGAGGCAATGAGCAGTTCTTC.

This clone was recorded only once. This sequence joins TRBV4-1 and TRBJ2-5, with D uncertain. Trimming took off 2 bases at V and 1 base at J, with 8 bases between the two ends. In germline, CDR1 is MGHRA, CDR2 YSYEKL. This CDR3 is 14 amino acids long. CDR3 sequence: CASSQLERQETQYF. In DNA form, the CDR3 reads TGCGCCAGCAGCCAATTAGAGCGCCAAGAGACCCAGTACTTC.

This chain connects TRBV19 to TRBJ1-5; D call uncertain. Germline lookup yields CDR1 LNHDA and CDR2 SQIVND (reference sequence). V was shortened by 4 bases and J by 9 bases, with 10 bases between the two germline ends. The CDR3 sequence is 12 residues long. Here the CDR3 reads CASSNVPGPQHF. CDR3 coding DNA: TGTGCCAGTAGTAACGTTCCGGGGCCCCAGCATTTT.

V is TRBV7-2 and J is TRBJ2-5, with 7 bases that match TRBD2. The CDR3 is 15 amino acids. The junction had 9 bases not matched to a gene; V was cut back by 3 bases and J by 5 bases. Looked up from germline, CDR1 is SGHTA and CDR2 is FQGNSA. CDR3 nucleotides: TGTGCCAGCAGCTTGGGGACGGGAGGATGGGAGACCCAGTACTTC. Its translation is CASSLGTGGWETQYF. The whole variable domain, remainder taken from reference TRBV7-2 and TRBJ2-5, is GAGVSQSPSNKVTEKGKDVELRCDPISGHTALYWYRQSLGQGLEFLIYFQGNSAPDKSGLPSDRFSAERTGGSVSTLTIQRTQQEDSAVYLCASSLGTGGWETQYFGPGTRLLVL.

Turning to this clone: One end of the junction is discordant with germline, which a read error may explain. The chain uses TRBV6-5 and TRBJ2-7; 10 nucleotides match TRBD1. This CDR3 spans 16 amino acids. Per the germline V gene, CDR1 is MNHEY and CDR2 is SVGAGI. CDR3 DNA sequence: TGTGCCAGCAGCTACTCTCGCAGACAGGGGGCTTTCGAGCAGTACTTC. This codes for CASSYSRRQGAFEQYF.

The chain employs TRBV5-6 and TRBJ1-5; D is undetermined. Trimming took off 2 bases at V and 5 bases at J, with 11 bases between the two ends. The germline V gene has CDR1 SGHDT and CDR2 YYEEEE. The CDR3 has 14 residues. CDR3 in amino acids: CASSFKTEDQPQHF. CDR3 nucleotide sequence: TGTGCCAGCAGCTTTAAAACAGAAGATCAGCCCCAGCATTTT. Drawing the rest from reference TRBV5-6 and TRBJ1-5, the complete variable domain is DAGVTQSPTHLIKTRGQQVTLRCSPKSGHDTVSWYQQALGQGPQFIFQYYEEEERQRGNFPDRFSGHQFPNYSSELNVNALLLGDSALYLCASSFKTEDQPQHFGDGTRLSIL.

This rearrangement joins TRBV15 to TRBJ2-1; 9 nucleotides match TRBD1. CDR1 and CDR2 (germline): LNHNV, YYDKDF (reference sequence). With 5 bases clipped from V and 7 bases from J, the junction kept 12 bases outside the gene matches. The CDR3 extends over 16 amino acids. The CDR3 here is CATSFIGTGNVNEQFF. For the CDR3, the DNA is TGTGCCACCAGCTTTATCGGGACAGGGAATGTGAATGAGCAGTTCTTC.

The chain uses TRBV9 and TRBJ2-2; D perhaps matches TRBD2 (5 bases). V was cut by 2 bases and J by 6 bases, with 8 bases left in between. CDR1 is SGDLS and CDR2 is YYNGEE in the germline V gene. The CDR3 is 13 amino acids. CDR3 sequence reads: CASSVPGAGELFF. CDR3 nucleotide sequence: TGTGCCAGCAGCGTCCCCGGGGCCGGGGAGCTGTTTTTT.

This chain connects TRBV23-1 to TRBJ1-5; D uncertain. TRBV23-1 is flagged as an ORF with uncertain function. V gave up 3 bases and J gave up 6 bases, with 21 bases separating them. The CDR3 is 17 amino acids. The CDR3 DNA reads TGCGCCAGCAGTCATGCCTCGGGCCCGGGAATGGGTCAGCCCCAGCATTTT. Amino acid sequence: CASSHASGPGMGQPQHF.

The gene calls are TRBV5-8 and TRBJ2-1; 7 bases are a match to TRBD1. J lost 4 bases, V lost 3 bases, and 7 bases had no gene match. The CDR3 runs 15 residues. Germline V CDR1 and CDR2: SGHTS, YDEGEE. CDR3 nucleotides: TGTGCCAGCAGCTCCGGGACAGTTATTTACAATGAGCAGTTCTTC. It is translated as CASSSGTVIYNEQFF.

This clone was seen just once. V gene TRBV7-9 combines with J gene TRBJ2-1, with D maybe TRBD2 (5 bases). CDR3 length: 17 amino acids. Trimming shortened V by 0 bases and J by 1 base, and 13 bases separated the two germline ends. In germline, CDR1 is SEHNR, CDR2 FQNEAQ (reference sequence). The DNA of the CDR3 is TGTGCCAGCAGCTTAGCGCTTTGGGCGGGTTCCTACAATGAGCAGTTCTTC. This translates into CASSLALWAGSYNEQFF.

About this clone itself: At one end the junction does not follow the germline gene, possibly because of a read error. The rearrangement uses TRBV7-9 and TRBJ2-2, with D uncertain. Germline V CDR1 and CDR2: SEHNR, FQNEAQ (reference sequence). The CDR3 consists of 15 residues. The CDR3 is CSSSLVRGNTGELFF. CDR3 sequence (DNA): TGTTCCAGCAGCTTAGTTCGCGGTAACACCGGGGAGCTGTTTTTT.

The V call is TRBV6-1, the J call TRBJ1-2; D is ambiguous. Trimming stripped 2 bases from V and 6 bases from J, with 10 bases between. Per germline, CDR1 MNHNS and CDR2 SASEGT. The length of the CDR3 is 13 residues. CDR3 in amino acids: CASSESGIDGYTF. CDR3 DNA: TGTGCCAGCAGTGAAAGCGGGATAGATGGCTACACCTTC.

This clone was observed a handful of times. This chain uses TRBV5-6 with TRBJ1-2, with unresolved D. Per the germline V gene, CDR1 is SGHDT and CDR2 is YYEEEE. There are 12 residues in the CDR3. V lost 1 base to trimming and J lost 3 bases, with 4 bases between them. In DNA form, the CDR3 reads TGTGCCAGCAGCTTGCGGTACTATGGCTACACCTTC. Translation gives CASSLRYYGYTF.

In nucleotides, the CDR3 is TGCGCCAGCAGCTCCTCCTCCTATAATTCACCCCTCCACTTT. It translates to CASSSSSYNSPLHF. The V and J genes are TRBV5-1 and TRBJ1-6; D is uncertain. Germline CDR1 reads SGHRS; CDR2 reads YFSETQ. Trimming cost V 3 bases and J 0 bases, with 4 bases left between them. The CDR3 contains 14 residues.

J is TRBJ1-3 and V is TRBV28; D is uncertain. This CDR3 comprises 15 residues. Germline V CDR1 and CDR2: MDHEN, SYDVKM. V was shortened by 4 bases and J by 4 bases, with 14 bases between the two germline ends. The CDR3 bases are TGTGCCAGCAGTTCCCTCCCCCCCCCGGGAAACACCATATATTTT. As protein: CASSSLPPPGNTIYF.

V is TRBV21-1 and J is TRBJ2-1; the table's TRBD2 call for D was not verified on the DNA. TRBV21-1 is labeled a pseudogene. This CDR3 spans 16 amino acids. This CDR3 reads CASSKKVVGLDTEQFF. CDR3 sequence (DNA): TGTGCCAGCAGCAAAAAGGTGGTAGGACTAGACACTGAGCAGTTCTTC.

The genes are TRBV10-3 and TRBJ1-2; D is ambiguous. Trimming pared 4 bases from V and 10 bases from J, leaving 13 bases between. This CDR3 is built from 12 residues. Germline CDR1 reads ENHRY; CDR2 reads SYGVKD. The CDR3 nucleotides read TGTGCCATCAGTGGGTATGAGGTCGACTACACCTTC. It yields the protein CAISGYEVDYTF.

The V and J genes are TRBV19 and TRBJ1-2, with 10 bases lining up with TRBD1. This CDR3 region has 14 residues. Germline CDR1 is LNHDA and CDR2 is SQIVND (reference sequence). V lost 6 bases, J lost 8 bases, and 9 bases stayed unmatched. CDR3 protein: CASSVRDRGSGYTF. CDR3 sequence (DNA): TGTGCCAGTAGCGTCCGGGACAGGGGATCGGGCTACACCTTC.

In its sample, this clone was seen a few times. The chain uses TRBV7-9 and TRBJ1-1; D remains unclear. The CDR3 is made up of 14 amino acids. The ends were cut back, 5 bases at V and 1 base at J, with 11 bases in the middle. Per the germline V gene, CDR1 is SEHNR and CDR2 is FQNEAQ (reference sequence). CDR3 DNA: TGTGCCAGCAGCCCTTTGAGGTCGAACACTGAAGCTTTCTTT. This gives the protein CASSPLRSNTEAFF. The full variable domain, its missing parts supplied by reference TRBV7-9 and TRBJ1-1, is DTGVSQNPRHKITKRGQNVTFRCDPISEHNRLYWYRQTLGQGPEFLTYFQNEAQLEKSRLLSDRFSAERPKGSFSTLEIQRTEQGDSAMYLCASSPLRSNTEAFFGQGTRLTVV.

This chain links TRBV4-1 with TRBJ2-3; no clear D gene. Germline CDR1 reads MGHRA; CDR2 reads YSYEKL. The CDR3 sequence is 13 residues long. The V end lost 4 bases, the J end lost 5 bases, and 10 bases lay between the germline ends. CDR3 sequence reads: CASSPPSRDTQYF. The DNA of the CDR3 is TGCGCCAGCAGCCCCCCGTCGCGAGATACGCAGTATTTT.

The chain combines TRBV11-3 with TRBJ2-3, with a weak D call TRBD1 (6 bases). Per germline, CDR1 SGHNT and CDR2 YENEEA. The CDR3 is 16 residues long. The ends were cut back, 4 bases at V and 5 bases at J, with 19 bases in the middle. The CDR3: CASSSRQEGAIDTQYF. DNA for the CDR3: TGTGCCAGCAGCTCTCGACAGGAAGGGGCCATAGATACGCAGTATTTT. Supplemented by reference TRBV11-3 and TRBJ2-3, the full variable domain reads EAGVVQSPRYKIIEKKQPVAFWCNPISGHNTLYWYLQNLGQGPELLIRYENEEAVDDSQLPKDRFSAERLKGVDSTLKIQPAELGDSAVYLCASSSRQEGAIDTQYFGPGTRLTVL.

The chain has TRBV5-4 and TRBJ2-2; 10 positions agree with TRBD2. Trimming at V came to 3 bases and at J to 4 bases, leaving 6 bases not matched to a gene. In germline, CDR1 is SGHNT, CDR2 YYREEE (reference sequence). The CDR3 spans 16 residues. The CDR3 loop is CASSSGTSAPTGELFF. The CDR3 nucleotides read TGTGCCAGCAGCTCCGGGACTAGCGCTCCCACCGGGGAGCTGTTTTTT.

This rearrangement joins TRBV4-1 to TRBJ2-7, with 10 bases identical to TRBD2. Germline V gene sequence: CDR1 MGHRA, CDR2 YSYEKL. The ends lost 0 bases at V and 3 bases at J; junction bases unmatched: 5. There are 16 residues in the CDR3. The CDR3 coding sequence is TGCGCCAGCAGCCAAGATAATCTAGCGGGAGACTACGAGCAGTACTTC. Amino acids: CASSQDNLAGDYEQYF.